Included here is one T cell receptor (beta chain) sequence, with context. What it binds is not known. The CDR3 is made up of 15 amino acids. V shed 4 bases and J shed 0 bases, with 11 bases lying between them. Germline loops: CDR1 SGHRS, CDR2 YFSETQ. The source of the sample is a study of vaccination effects on CD4 cells after COVID-19. Study details: Post-vaccine draws lagged the second dose by a median of 72 days.

Profiled with immunoSEQ multiplex PCR; TCRdb holds only in-frame clones, not every one. The data contain roughly 41,000 clones, around 70% of them singletons. After expansion with viral peptide pools in the ViraFEST assay, antigen-specific CD4+ T cells were sequenced. Following an approximately 9-day culture, CD4+ T cells were purified. Each participant was administered two doses of either the BNT162b2 or the mRNA-1273 vaccine. Negative nucleocapsid antibody tests before and after vaccination confirmed no previous SARS-CoV-2 infection. Half of the medium was exchanged for IL-2 medium on both days 3 and 7.

The origin of this receptor is a human donor who received a COVID-19 vaccine. The sequencing used CD4+ T cells from PBMCs cultured with HCoV-OC43 spike peptides, collected after COVID-19 vaccination. Stated subset: HCoV-OC43 spike overlapping peptide pool stimulation. V usage is TRBV5-1 and J usage is TRBJ2-1, with D uncertain. CDR3 loop: CASSTGQSSYNEQFF. CDR3 nucleotide sequence: TGCGCCAGCAGCACCGGCCAGAGCTCCTACAATGAGCAGTTCTTC.